The rows below give T cell receptor beta chains drawn from one sample of a study of control samples from healthy donors and cancer patients. Clones were read by immunoSEQ multiplex PCR, and TCRdb kept only the in-frame ones, dropping some. The sample records 150,000 to 200,000 clones, 92% being singletons. Sequenced material: blood. These TCRs come from a woman aged 30 to 39 in good health. Both conserved end residues are part of each CDR3. Fields, in order: J gene, V gene, D gene, clone size, CDR3 DNA, CDR3 protein. D genes are given only for firm matches. The size of a clone is reported for some rows only, either as once, few or many, or as a class for expanded clones.

TRBJ1-1	TRBV5-4	TRBD1	.	TGTGCCAGCAGCTCCGGGGGACAGGGAAGGGTCTCTGAAGCTTTCTTT	CASSSGGQGRVSEAFF
TRBJ2-1	TRBV20-1	.	.	TGCAGTGCTAGAGCGGGCAATGAGCAGTTCTTC	CSARAGNEQFF
TRBJ2-2	TRBV18	.	.	TGTGCCAGCTCACCAGGCGGGATTGCCGGGGAGCTGTTTTTT	CASSPGGIAGELFF
TRBJ1-5	TRBV5-8	.	.	TGTGCCAGCAGCTTGGCCCGGGGTAGCAATCAGCCCCAGCATTTT	CASSLARGSNQPQHF
TRBJ2-1	TRBV27	TRBD2	few	TGTGCCAGCAGCCAATTCGGACGGACTAGCGGCTTATACAATGAGCAGTTCTTC	CASSQFGRTSGLYNEQFF
TRBJ2-5	TRBV4-1	.	.	TGCGCCAGCAGCCCGGGTAGCAGCCAAGAGACCCAGTACTTC	CASSPGSSQETQYF
TRBJ1-6	TRBV6-1	.	.	TGTGCCAGCAGTGAAGTGACAGGCCTCTATAATTCACCCCTCCACTTT	CASSEVTGLYNSPLHF
TRBJ2-5	TRBV5-1	.	.	TGCGCCAGCAGCCTTGGACTGCAAGAGACCCAGTACTTC	CASSLGLQETQYF
TRBJ2-3	TRBV7-3	TRBD2	.	TGTGCCAGCAGCTTATTAGCGGGAGGCACCGATACGCAGTATTTT	CASSLLAGGTDTQYF
TRBJ2-7	TRBV12-3/TRBV12-4	.	.	TGTGCCAGCAGCCCTCTACGAGCTCTGTACTTC	CASSPLRALYF
TRBJ1-4	TRBV30	.	.	TGTGCCTGGAGTGTACGGTTAAATGAAAAACTGTTTTTT	CAWSVRLNEKLFF